The TCR beta chain described here comes from a study of T cell changes during pregnancy in multiple sclerosis. The table came from immunoSEQ multiplex PCR; TCRdb's copy has only in-frame clones and leaves some out. The profile shows around 130,000 clones, 85% to 95% of them singletons. Trimming cost V 9 bases and J 3 bases, with 18 bases left between them. CDR1 and CDR2 from the germline V gene are MGHDK and SYGVNS. The length of the CDR3 is 14 residues. This TCR was recovered from a female donor with multiple sclerosis, enrolled in a pregnancy study. The chain joins TRBV25-1 to TRBJ2-7; TRBD2 might be the D (6 bases). The sample consisted of peripheral blood, taken before pregnancy. This CDR3 is CASRADGGFYEQYF. The CDR3, as DNA: TGTGCCAGTCGTGCCGACGGGGGTTTCTACGAGCAGTACTTC.